The present T cell receptor beta chain was sequenced within a study of spatial heterogeneity in lung cancer. From the 5' RACE reads, TCRdb called clonotypes with MiXCR, one entry per CDR3 protein. The sample lists 95,000 to 120,000 distinct CDR3 sequences, 10% to 12% occurring once. The trim removed 2 bases at V and 4 bases at J, leaving 7 bases unmatched. The CDR3 extends over 16 amino acids. Germline V gives CDR1 SGHRS, CDR2 YFSETQ. Time point meaning: blood at routine non-recurrence follow-up after resection. The sequencing used PBMCs, collected at follow-up. The chain uses TRBV5-1 and TRBJ2-5, with 11 bases aligning to TRBD2. This receptor was taken from a female donor with early-stage non-small cell lung cancer. CDR3 nucleotide sequence: TGCGCCAGCAGCTTACCGGGCCTAGCGGGAGGAGAGACCCAGTACTTC. Residues: CASSLPGLAGGETQYF.